This TCR beta chain was found in a study of cytomegalovirus exposure and HLA in healthy donors. Both 60 Vbeta primers and 13 Jbeta primers went into the PCR. Original handling: Later reanalysis found roughly 80 million unique TCR beta chains, 10 million to 12 million of them shared. The table came from immunoSEQ multiplex PCR; TCRdb's copy has only in-frame clones and leaves some out. That table is the source of V, J and clone size, and D and trimming were worked out from the DNA. The sample yields about 72,000 clones, of which the top ten take up about 4.5%. The CDR3 runs to 12 residues. CDR1 is SGHAT, CDR2 FQNNGV, per germline. V was clipped by 2 bases and J by 6 bases, with 7 bases between them.

This sequence was found in a middle-aged woman in good health and CMV-seropositive. The V call is TRBV11-2, the J call TRBJ1-1, with D hard to call. Source material: PBMCs. The CDR3 loop reads CASSLSLAEAFF. CDR3 nucleotide sequence: TGTGCCAGCAGCTTATCGTTAGCTGAAGCTTTCTTT.